Each of the 6 T cell receptor beta chains below was sequenced from the same sample in a study of T-cell reconstitution after alpha-beta-depleted transplantation in children. Unique molecular identifiers were used in preparing the TCRbeta library. TCRdb recomputed calls from the PCR reads with MiXCR, one row per CDR3 protein. Among 250,000 to 350,000 distinct CDR3 sequences listed, over 8% were seen once. Material: PBMCs from the stem cell graft donor, obtained from the stem cell graft. These TCRs come from a human donor who donated a stem cell graft to a child with SCID.

This chain links TRBV20-1 with TRBJ1-4, with D perhaps TRBD1 (6 bases). V was clipped by 3 bases and J by 6 bases, with 14 bases between them. CDR1 and CDR2 (germline): DFQATT, SNEGSKA (reference sequence). The CDR3 covers 14 residues. As DNA, the CDR3 is TGCAGTGCTAGTTTGGACAGCATTCATGAAAAACTGTTTTTT. Translated, it gives CSASLDSIHEKLFF.

This clonotype was detected only a few times. CDR3 DNA: TGTGCCAGCAGGAACCGGGACAGGGGGCAAGATACGCAGTATTTT. Its translation is CASRNRDRGQDTQYF. The chain uses TRBV6-1 and TRBJ2-3; TRBD1 matches at 12 bases. Germline-derived CDR1 and CDR2 are MNHNS and SASEGT. This CDR3 spans 15 amino acids. V lost 6 bases to trimming and J lost 5 bases; unmatched junction nucleotides: 6.

The chain links TRBV9 to TRBJ2-1, with no clear D. Germline lookup yields CDR1 SGDLS and CDR2 YYNGEE. The germline V and J ends were trimmed by 0 bases and 5 bases, with 12 bases remaining between them. The CDR3 sequence is 15 residues long. The CDR3 DNA is TGTGCCAGCAGCGTAGGGGGATTGCGAGACAATGAGCAGTTCTTC. Its translation is CASSVGGLRDNEQFF.

This clonotype was picked up a small number of times. V usage is TRBV12-3 or TRBV12-4 and J usage is TRBJ1-3; no reliable D call. The CDR3 is 13 amino acids. V lost 5 bases and J 9 bases, leaving 14 bases between the germline ends. The CDR3 region has the DNA TGTGCCAGCAGTCTGGCCGGACTACTCACCATATATTTT. Its translation: CASSLAGLLTIYF.

A few counts support this clonotype. The rearrangement links TRBV6-1 to TRBJ1-1; 10 nucleotides line up with TRBD1. CDR3 size: 14 residues. Germline values: CDR1 MNHNS, CDR2 SASEGT. Losses at the gene ends were 8 bases for V and 5 bases for J; bases not matched to a gene: 8. DNA for the CDR3: TGTGCCAGCGGAAGGACAGGGGGTCAAACTGAAGCTTTCTTT. Translating it yields CASGRTGGQTEAFF.

The genes are TRBV14 and TRBJ2-7, with 10 bases aligning to TRBD1. This CDR3 comprises 17 residues. After removal of 3 bases from V and 2 bases from J, the junction contained 10 bases not matched to a gene. Germline assignment: CDR1 SGHDN and CDR2 FVKESK. CDR3 in DNA: TGTGCCAGCAGCCAGGGCGTGGGACAGGGGAAGACCTACGAGCAGTACTTC. Encoded protein: CASSQGVGQGKTYEQYF.